This T cell receptor beta chain comes out of a study of CD8 T cells in Susac syndrome. Control patients had untreated stable or active relapsing-remitting multiple sclerosis by revised McDonald criteria. TEMRA cells were FACS-enriched, while CD8+ and CD4+ T cells were negatively isolated. The CDR3 contains 15 residues. Per the germline V gene, CDR1 is MDHEN and CDR2 is SYDVKM. V lost 5 bases to trimming and J lost 5 bases; unmatched junction nucleotides: 7. Study-level findings and limits: The study conceded that its TCR sequencing and HLA analysis involved relatively few individuals.

RNA in amounts of about 0.5 to 1 ug was reverse transcribed with random hexamers. Amplification of TCR beta CDR3 was carried out by immunoSEQ multiplex PCR, which covered 54 Vbeta and 13 Jbeta segments. TCRdb itself ran the immunoSEQ multiplex PCR reads through MiXCR, one entry per CDR3 protein. The sample has roughly 120,000 distinct CDR3 sequences, roughly 93% seen once. To note about this clonotype: No antigen is known for it.

Source material: CD4+ T cells from PBMCs. The chain employs TRBV28 and TRBJ1-5; 9 nucleotides line up with TRBD1. The sequence was obtained from a human donor with multiple sclerosis. The CDR3 protein is CASSTPGQGHQPQHF. DNA for the CDR3: TGTGCCAGCAGTACCCCGGGACAGGGTCATCAGCCCCAGCATTTT. Full variable domain (missing parts from reference TRBV28 and TRBJ1-5): DVKVTQSSRYLVKRTGEKVFLECVQDMDHENMFWYRQDPGLGLRLIYFSYDVKMKEKGDIPEGYSVSREKKERFSLILESASTNQTSMYLCASSTPGQGHQPQHFGDGTRLSIL.